The sequence of this T cell receptor beta chain was determined in a study of OX40 agonist ivuxolimab in advanced cancers. V was pared by 2 bases and J by 9 bases, with 10 bases between. Germline assignment: CDR1 MDHEN and CDR2 SYDVKM. The CDR3 runs to 13 residues. Produced via immunoSEQ multiplex PCR; TCRdb's table is partial and in-frame only. Seen here are tens of thousands of clones, approximately 86% observed once, and the top ten hold around 19%. The receptor was isolated from an adult with an advanced solid tumor such as melanoma, head and neck, liver or kidney cancer. The chain is built from TRBV28 and TRBJ2-2, with D unresolved. The sample was CD4+ or CD8+ T cells sorted from blood, taken in a trial of the OX40 agonist ivuxolimab. CDR3 amino acids: CASSLQDRRELFF. CDR3 nucleotide sequence: TGTGCCAGCAGTTTACAGGACCGGAGGGAGCTGTTTTTT.